The clone carrying this TCR beta chain was detected ten times or more. The data are from a study of early T cells in non-severe SARS-CoV-2 infection. In the library, individual cDNA molecules carried attached unique molecular identifiers. TCRdb reprocessed the 5' RACE reads with MiXCR, giving one entry per CDR3 protein. The sample has about 110,000 distinct CDR3 sequences; around an eighth are singletons. With 10 bases removed from V and 7 bases from J, the gap between germline ends came to 11 bases. The CDR3 spans 10 residues. Germline V gene lookup returns CDR1 LGHNT and CDR2 FRNRAP. The receptor comes from an adult who was a healthcare worker with PCR-confirmed SARS-CoV-2 infection or an uninfected control (not recorded which). Sequenced material: whole blood, taken at baseline. This chain connects TRBV12-5 to TRBJ2-7; no reliable D call. CDR3 nucleotide sequence: TGTGCTAACCTCCCCCTTGAGCAGTACTTC. Translation gives CANLPLEQYF.